This T cell receptor beta chain emerged from a study of T cell repertoires in cytomegalovirus infection. Overall study context: Through public TCR beta signatures, both CMV infection and matching HLA type were indicated.

This clonotype was seen a few times. As yet, its antigen is unknown. The V and J ends lost 5 bases and 5 bases, in that order; junction bases with no gene match: 4. The length of the CDR3 is 13 residues. CDR1 and CDR2 from the germline V gene are SQVTM and ANQGSEA. TCRdb independently ran MiXCR on the reads; one entry per CDR3 protein. The sample lists some 270,000 distinct CDR3 sequences, approximately 22% occurring once. This chain links TRBV29-1 with TRBJ1-5; 9 positions match TRBD1. The sequences come from cultured PBMCs, collected from culture after CMV antigen stimulation. The receptor comes from a human donor in good health (CMV status not recorded). Some clones in this sample may be carry-over from other donors' samples. CDR3 sequence (DNA): TGCAGCGTTCGGGACAGGGAGGATCAGCCCCAGCATTTT. Protein sequence: CSVRDREDQPQHF.